The 2 T cell receptor beta chains in this list originate from one sample, sequenced in a study of radiotherapy plus CTLA-4 blockade in lung cancer. Here immunoSEQ multiplex PCR was the method, and the copy in TCRdb shows in-frame clones only, minus some. The sample lists roughly 50,000 clones, about 81% occurring once. The sample was peripheral blood, taken from a patient treated with radiotherapy plus ipilimumab. The source of these receptors is a human donor with non-small cell lung cancer who had stable disease on radiotherapy plus ipilimumab.

The chain couples TRBV23-1 to TRBJ2-1; no definite D call. TRBV23-1 is treated as an ORF (open reading frame) with a function not yet certain. The V end was cut by 0 bases, the J end by 0 bases, with 12 bases between. The CDR3 is 17 residues long. Written as DNA, the CDR3 is TGCGCCAGCAGTCAATCATCAGGTCCTACCTCCTACAATGAGCAGTTCTTC. Its protein is CASSQSSGPTSYNEQFF.

The chain couples TRBV7-2 to TRBJ2-1; 8 nucleotides match TRBD2. The V gene's germline CDR1 is SGHTA and CDR2 FQGNSA. V lost 7 bases, J lost 8 bases, and 13 bases stayed unmatched. There are 15 residues in the CDR3. In DNA, the CDR3 is TGTGCCAGCACCCCCGAGGAGCGGGAGATTGATGAGCAGTTCTTC. Translation gives CASTPEEREIDEQFF.